These 5 T cell receptor beta chains came from one sample sequenced in a study of T cell repertoires in cytomegalovirus infection. One entry per CDR3 protein, called by TCRdb with MiXCR from the reads. In the table there are about 190,000 distinct CDR3 sequences, roughly 9.8% of which are singletons. Sequencing was carried out using PBMCs. The receptor set was obtained from a human donor in good health (CMV status not recorded). Some clones in this sample may be carry-over from other donors' samples.

At least ten counts were recorded for this clonotype. The chain is built from TRBV20-1 and TRBJ1-1; 9 bases line up with TRBD1. The V gene's germline CDR1 is DFQATT and CDR2 SNEGSKA (reference sequence). The trim removed 5 bases at V and 6 bases at J, leaving 7 bases unmatched. The CDR3 is 13 amino acids. The CDR3 region has the DNA TGCAGTGCTCCCCCGGGACAGGGATCTGAAGCTTTCTTT. This codes for CSAPPGQGSEAFF.

This clonotype was counted at least ten times. The chain uses TRBV7-6 and TRBJ2-2; D is undetermined. Germline CDR1 reads SGHVS; CDR2 reads FNYEAQ. The ends were cut back, 6 bases at V and 4 bases at J, with 12 bases in the middle. CDR3 size: 14 residues. The CDR3 loop is CASRLLQATGELFF. CDR3 DNA sequence: TGTGCCAGCAGGCTCCTCCAGGCCACCGGGGAGCTGTTTTTT.

This clonotype has ten or more counts. This sequence joins TRBV7-2 and TRBJ1-2; D gene uncertain. Germline CDR1 SGHTA, CDR2 FQGNSA. With 1 base removed from V and 1 base from J, the gap between germline ends came to 7 bases. This CDR3 has 14 residues. The CDR3 loop is CASSLVRVNYGYTF. The CDR3 coding sequence is TGTGCCAGCAGCTTAGTTCGGGTTAACTATGGCTACACCTTC.

The chain employs TRBV19 and TRBJ2-1; D call uncertain. Germline V gene sequence: CDR1 LNHDA, CDR2 SQIVND (reference sequence). CDR3 length: 11 amino acids. V was clipped by 7 bases and J by 8 bases, with 9 bases between them. CDR3 coding DNA: TGTGCCAGTAACACTTGGGATGAGCAGTTCTTC. Amino acids: CASNTWDEQFF.

This clonotype was observed many times. The rearrangement joins TRBV7-8 to TRBJ2-3; D not resolved. The CDR3 runs 14 residues. Germline lookup yields CDR1 SGHVS and CDR2 FQNEAQ. With 2 bases removed from V and 5 bases from J, the gap between germline ends came to 11 bases. CDR3 bases: TGTGCCAGCAGCTTACAGCCCAGAGGAGATACGCAGTATTTT. Translating gives CASSLQPRGDTQYF. The whole variable domain, remainder taken from reference TRBV7-8 and TRBJ2-3, is GAGVSQSPRYKVAKRGQDVALRCDPISGHVSLFWYQQALGQGPEFLTYFQNEAQLDKSGLPSDRFFAERPEGSVSTLKIQRTQQEDSAVYLCASSLQPRGDTQYFGPGTRLTVL.